This entry lists 10 T cell receptor beta chains sequenced from one sample in a study of CD8+CD57+ T cells in acquired aplastic anemia. Patients sequenced had flow cytometry evidence of CD8+CD57+ cell expansion. Profiling of TCR beta VDJ combinations and CDR3 sequences used genomic DNA as template. TCRdb fed the reads into MiXCR, producing one record per CDR3 protein. The sample has about 190,000 distinct CDR3 sequences; less than 60% are singletons. Material for sequencing was sorted CD4+, CD8+, or CD8+CD57+ T cells (not recorded which) from PBMCs. The receptors shown here come from a human donor with aplastic anemia.

The chain has TRBV28 and TRBJ1-5, with 9 bases aligning to TRBD1. This CDR3 has 16 residues. V was pared by 3 bases and J by 4 bases, with 7 bases of the junction left unmatched. From germline, CDR1 is MDHEN and CDR2 SYDVKM. CDR3 sequence reads: CASSLSGTGTNQPQHF. The CDR3 bases are TGTGCCAGCAGTTTGTCCGGGACAGGGACTAATCAGCCCCAGCATTTT.

The sample holds many counts of this clonotype. The chain has TRBV20-1 and TRBJ2-6; D possibly corresponds to TRBD2 (7 bases). V was cut by 6 bases and J by 1 base, with 19 bases left in between. This CDR3 comprises 17 residues. Germline V lookup: CDR1 DFQATT, CDR2 SNEGSKA (reference sequence). This CDR3 reads CSAEGGAQSSGANVLTF. The CDR3 DNA reads as TGCAGTGCCGAGGGGGGGGCGCAGTCATCTGGGGCCAACGTCCTGACTTTC.

This clonotype was observed many times. The V and J genes are TRBV6-5 and TRBJ1-1; no firm D call. The CDR3 runs to 13 residues. The germline V and J ends were trimmed by 1 base and 6 bases, with 9 bases remaining between them. Germline CDR1 is MNHEY and CDR2 is SVGAGI. The CDR3 bases are TGTGCCAGCAGTTACTTGGCTTGGTCTGAAGCTTTCTTT. Its translation: CASSYLAWSEAFF.

This chain joins TRBV10-3 and TRBJ1-2, with 7 bases matching TRBD1. The CDR3 has 14 residues. CDR1 and CDR2 (germline): ENHRY, SYGVKD. The trim removed 7 bases at V and 6 bases at J, leaving 11 bases unmatched. Here the CDR3 DNA reads TGTGCCATCAATAGAGACCAGGGGGGCCATGGCTACACCTTC. It is translated as CAINRDQGGHGYTF.

The rearrangement uses TRBV7-9 and TRBJ2-2, with a possible D match to TRBD2 (5 bases). The length of the CDR3 is 11 residues. Germline CDR1 reads SEHNR; CDR2 reads FQNEAQ (reference sequence). With 7 bases removed from V and 8 bases from J, the gap between germline ends came to 8 bases. The CDR3 protein is CASTPGGELFF. CDR3 bases: TGTGCCAGCACCCCGGGAGGGGAGCTGTTTTTT.

The J gene is TRBJ2-7, the V gene TRBV19; the match to TRBD1 covers 9 bases. With 3 bases clipped from V and 3 bases from J, the junction kept 6 bases outside the gene matches. The V gene's germline CDR1 is LNHDA and CDR2 SQIVND (reference sequence). This CDR3 comprises 15 residues. The CDR3 sequence is CASSIAGTGNYEQYF. The CDR3 DNA reads as TGTGCCAGTAGTATCGCCGGGACAGGGAACTACGAGCAGTACTTC. Supplemented by reference TRBV19 and TRBJ2-7, the full variable domain reads DGGITQSPKYLFRKEGQNVTLSCEQNLNHDAMYWYRQDPGQGLRLIYYSQIVNDFQKGDIAEGYSVSREKKESFPLTVTSAQKNPTAFYLCASSIAGTGNYEQYFGPGTRLTVT.

CDR3 protein: CSAKGGTVNTEAFF. For the CDR3, the DNA is TGCAGTGCTAAGGGGGGGACAGTGAACACTGAAGCTTTCTTT. The chain combines TRBV20-1 with TRBJ1-1; the match to TRBD1 covers 7 bases. Germline values: CDR1 DFQATT, CDR2 SNEGSKA (reference sequence). V shed 4 bases, J shed 0 bases, and the junction held 5 bases outside the gene matches. This CDR3 region has 14 residues.

This clonotype was detected many times. This chain links TRBV11-2 with TRBJ1-1; 8 nucleotides agree with TRBD1. This CDR3 comprises 16 residues. The V gene's germline CDR1 is SGHAT and CDR2 FQNNGV. V was pared by 3 bases and J by 1 base, with 7 bases of the junction left unmatched. CDR3 protein: CASSFLRTGRNTEAFF. The DNA for the CDR3 is TGTGCCAGCAGCTTCTTACGGACAGGGCGGAACACTGAAGCTTTCTTT.

This clonotype occurred many times. This chain connects TRBV4-3 to TRBJ2-3; D uncertain. Deletions cut 1 base from V and 4 bases from J, with 6 bases between. Germline CDR1 reads LGHNA; CDR2 reads YSLEER. There are 13 residues in the CDR3. The CDR3 sequence is CASSQVGPDTQYF. The CDR3 bases are TGCGCCAGCAGCCAAGTAGGGCCAGATACGCAGTATTTT.

The table lists this clonotype with many counts. The chain is built from TRBV14 and TRBJ1-1; D is unresolved. V lost 1 base to trimming and J lost 7 bases, with 16 bases between them. The CDR3 is 15 residues long. The germline V gene has CDR1 SGHDN and CDR2 FVKESK. CDR3 amino acids: CASSQGAGWAGEAFF. The CDR3 DNA reads as TGTGCCAGCAGCCAAGGCGCGGGTTGGGCAGGTGAAGCTTTCTTT.